Reported below is one T cell receptor beta chain. Antigen unknown. The CDR3 extends over 14 amino acids. Germline CDR1 reads LGHNA; CDR2 reads YSLEER. Losses at the gene ends were 8 bases for V and 5 bases for J; bases not matched to a gene: 8. This specimen comes from a study of cytomegalovirus exposure and HLA in healthy donors. 60 Vbeta and 13 Jbeta primers were used in PCR. Some clones are missing from TCRdb's copy, which holds only in-frame ones; the method was immunoSEQ multiplex PCR. The sample has 52,000 or so clones, 60% to 80% seen once. Study-wide results and limits: Associated with cytomegalovirus, according to the listing, were approximately 160 TCR beta chains. Follow-up analysis found HLA locus-dependent TCR association rates, highest for DRB1 and lowest for HLA-C.

Material for sequencing was PBMCs. This chain joins TRBV4-3 and TRBJ2-7; the match to TRBD1 covers 11 bases. The source is a woman in her thirties or forties in good health and CMV-seropositive. For the CDR3, the DNA is TGCGCCAGCGCGGAGGGACAGGGGGACCACGAGCAGTACTTC. Translating gives CASAEGQGDHEQYF.